Listed below are T cell receptor beta chains from one sample, sequenced in a study of shared clonotypes between healthy human individuals. Data came from immunoSEQ multiplex PCR; TCRdb stores just in-frame clones and leaves some out. The repertoire includes around 1.1 million clones, 77% of them detected once, and 0.89% sits in the top ten. The sample comprised memory CD4+ T cells from PBMCs. These receptors came from a man younger than 30 in good health. Some clones in this sample may be carry-over from other donors' samples. Both conserved end residues are part of each CDR3. D genes are given only for firm matches. The size field is filled for only some rows; it gives once, few, many or a size class.

length	V	size	D	J	CDR3	DNA
14	TRBV11-3	-	-	TRBJ2-2	CASSLGGLAGELFF	TGTGCCAGCAGCTTAGGGGGGCTTGCCGGGGAGCTGTTTTTT
16	TRBV28	-	-	TRBJ1-5	CASSSGLFASNQPQHF	TGTGCCAGCAGTTCCGGACTTTTTGCTAGCAATCAGCCCCAGCATTTT
13	TRBV7-6	-	TRBD1	TRBJ2-5	CASSRGQGETQYF	TGTGCCAGCAGCCGAGGACAGGGGGAGACCCAGTACTTC
14	TRBV28	-	-	TRBJ2-4	CASSLRGPKNIQYF	TGTGCCAGCAGTTTGCGGGGCCCCAAAAACATTCAGTACTTC
15	TRBV11-2	-	-	TRBJ1-6	CASSLGRPDNSPLHF	TGTGCCAGCAGCTTAGGCAGACCGGATAATTCACCCCTCCACTTT
15	TRBV5-1	-	TRBD2	TRBJ2-1	CASRLAGGSYNEQFF	TGCGCCAGCAGACTAGCGGGAGGGTCCTACAATGAGCAGTTCTTC
14	TRBV11-2	-	TRBD2	TRBJ2-5	CASSPSGGGGTQYF	TGTGCCAGCAGCCCTAGCGGGGGCGGGGGGACCCAGTACTTC
18	TRBV27	-	-	TRBJ2-1	CASSLVGQFHTADNEQFF	TGTGCCAGCAGTTTAGTTGGCCAGTTCCACACGGCTGACAATGAGCAGTTCTTC
13	TRBV28	once	-	TRBJ2-2	CASSSPNTGELFF	TGTGCCAGCAGTTCCCCGAACACCGGGGAGCTGTTTTTT
12	TRBV10-3	-	TRBD2	TRBJ2-1	CAIKGLANEQFF	TGTGCCATCAAGGGACTAGCGAATGAGCAGTTCTTC
16	TRBV11-3	-	TRBD2	TRBJ2-3	CASSLRRGGRTDTQYF	TGTGCCAGCAGCTTAAGACGCGGGGGGCGGACAGATACGCAGTATTTT
16	TRBV28	-	TRBD1	TRBJ1-4	CASSSGNSGGGEKLFF	TGTGCCAGCAGTTCGGGCAACTCAGGGGGCGGTGAAAAACTGTTTTTT
13	TRBV18	few	-	TRBJ2-1	CASSPPFRGEQFF	TGTGCCAGCTCACCACCGTTTAGGGGTGAGCAGTTCTTC
14	TRBV7-9	-	-	TRBJ2-3	CASSYGTGTDTQYF	TGTGCCAGCAGCTACGGTACGGGCACAGATACGCAGTATTTT
13	TRBV28	-	-	TRBJ1-2	CASRYGHDYGYTF	TGTGCCAGCCGATACGGACACGACTATGGCTACACCTTC
14	TRBV29-1	-	-	TRBJ1-1	CSVGLAVSSTEAFF	TGCAGCGTTGGGTTAGCGGTTTCTAGCACTGAAGCTTTCTTT
15	TRBV11-2	-	-	TRBJ1-3	CASSSTAGSGNTIYF	TGTGCCAGCAGCTCGACTGCTGGCTCTGGAAACACCATATATTTT
12	TRBV6-5	few	-	TRBJ1-3	CASSYNPGPLYF	TGTGCCAGCAGTTACAATCCAGGACCCCTATATTTT
16	TRBV28	-	-	TRBJ1-5	CASSPLGGRAGQPQHF	TGTGCCAGCAGTCCCCTTGGAGGCAGGGCGGGTCAGCCCCAGCATTTT
17	TRBV25-1	-	TRBD2	TRBJ2-3	CASSVSLAGGGADTQYF	TGTGCCAGCAGCGTATCACTAGCGGGAGGGGGGGCAGATACGCAGTATTTT
13	TRBV29-1	once	-	TRBJ1-5	CSADTGLGQPQHF	TGCAGCGCCGATACAGGCCTGGGTCAGCCCCAGCATTTT
12	TRBV30	-	-	TRBJ2-5	CAWSENQETQYF	TGTGCCTGGTCGGAAAACCAAGAGACCCAGTACTTC
13	TRBV27	many	TRBD1	TRBJ2-7	CASSLGTGYEQYF	TGTGCCAGCAGTTTAGGGACAGGGTACGAGCAGTACTTC
12	TRBV5-4	-	-	TRBJ1-5	CASSLQGQPQHF	TGTGCCAGCAGCTTACAGGGACAGCCCCAGCATTTT
13	TRBV28	few	-	TRBJ2-7	CASSFGGPYEQYF	TGTGCCAGCAGTTTCGGGGGTCCCTACGAGCAGTACTTC